This T cell receptor beta chain comes out of a study of blood T cells in healthy people across ages. Points from the study as a whole: There was a strong correlation between TCR beta diversity and naive T cell percentage. Unknown donor CMV status possibly confounded expanded clonotype changes. A roughly linear fall in TCR beta diversity per million T cells was seen with increasing age.

It was with a sample-barcoded 5' primer and a J-beta primer mix that a second PCR of roughly 7 to 12 cycles was run. Each CDR3 protein gets one entry after TCRdb re-called the 5' RACE reads with MiXCR. The top ten hold roughly 7.7% of the sample, which has 1.5 million or so distinct CDR3 sequences, 42% seen once. No fewer than 6 million PBMCs went into each sample. V was shortened by 8 bases and J by 7 bases, with 21 bases between the two germline ends. Germline loops: CDR1 MDHEN, CDR2 SYDVKM. CDR3 length equals 14 residues. This clonotype has only one observation. What it binds is not known. The sample was blood. The rearrangement uses TRBV28 and TRBJ2-7, with D perhaps assigned TRBD1 or TRBD2 (5 bases each). This sequence originates from a woman aged 18-29 years in good health. CDR3 sequence: CASRIRFGANEQYF. The CDR3 bases are TGTGCCAGCCGCATTCGATTCGGGGCCAATGAGCAGTACTTC.